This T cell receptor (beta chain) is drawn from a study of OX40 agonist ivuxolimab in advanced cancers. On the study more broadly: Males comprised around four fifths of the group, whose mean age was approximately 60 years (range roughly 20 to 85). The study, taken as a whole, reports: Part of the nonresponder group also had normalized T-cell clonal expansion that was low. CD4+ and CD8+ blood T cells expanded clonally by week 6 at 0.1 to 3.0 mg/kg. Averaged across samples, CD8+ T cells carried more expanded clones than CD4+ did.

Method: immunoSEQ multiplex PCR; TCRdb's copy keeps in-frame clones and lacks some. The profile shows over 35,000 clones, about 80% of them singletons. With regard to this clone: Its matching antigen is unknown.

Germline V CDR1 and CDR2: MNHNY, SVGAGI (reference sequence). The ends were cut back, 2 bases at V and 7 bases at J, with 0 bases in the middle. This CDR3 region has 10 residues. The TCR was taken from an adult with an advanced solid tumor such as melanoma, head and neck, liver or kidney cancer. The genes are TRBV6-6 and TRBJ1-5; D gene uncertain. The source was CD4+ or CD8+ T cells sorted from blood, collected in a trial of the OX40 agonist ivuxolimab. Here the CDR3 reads CASSYQPQHF. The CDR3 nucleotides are TGTGCCAGCAGTTACCAGCCCCAGCATTTT.